These 17 T cell receptor beta chains were all obtained from the same sample, sequenced in a study of patients and donors after allogeneic stem cell transplantation. Each CDR3 protein gets one entry after TCRdb re-called the RT-PCR reads with MiXCR. The sample consists of over 400,000 distinct CDR3 sequences, 15% to 20% of them appearing once. The material sequenced was blood, either unsorted or a sorted T cell fraction (not recorded which). These receptor sequences come from a human donor who was either an allogeneic HSCT recipient or a stem cell or donor lymphocyte infusion donor (not recorded which). It is not recorded whose cells these are; they may come from a transplant donor.

J is TRBJ2-5 and V is TRBV7-9; D possibly uses TRBD1 or TRBD2 (5 bases each). CDR1 is SEHNR, CDR2 FQNEAQ, per germline (reference sequence). The CDR3 extends over 15 amino acids. Trimming took 5 bases from V and 5 from J, leaving 18 bases between them. The CDR3 nucleotides read TGTGCCAGCAGCACCGGGGCCGAAGGTCGGGAGACCCAGTACTTC. Its translation is CASSTGAEGRETQYF.

This clonotype came up a few times. The genes are TRBV4-3 and TRBJ1-1; D remains unclear. Germline V gives CDR1 LGHNA, CDR2 YSLEER. Between the trimmed V and J ends, which lost 4 bases and 6 bases, there was a span of 15 bases. CDR3 length: 14 residues. This CDR3 is CASSLDLGSPEAFF. The CDR3 DNA sequence: TGCGCCAGCAGCCTGGATTTAGGGAGCCCTGAAGCTTTCTTT.

In this sample, this clonotype turned up a few times. The CDR3 bases are TGCGCCAGCAGCTGGGGGTTGGCGAAAGGAGACATTCAGTACTTC. Protein: CASSWGLAKGDIQYF. The gene calls are TRBV5-1 and TRBJ2-4; D assignment may be TRBD1 or TRBD2 (5 bases each). This CDR3 has 15 amino acids. Trimming took off 3 bases at V and 8 bases at J, with 18 bases between the two ends. Looked up from germline, CDR1 is SGHRS and CDR2 is YFSETQ. The full variable domain, rest sourced from reference TRBV5-1 and TRBJ2-4, is KAGVTQTPRYLIKTRGQQVTLSCSPISGHRSVSWYQQTPGQGLQFLFEYFSETQRNKGNFPGRFSGRQFSNSRSEMNVSTLELGDSALYLCASSWGLAKGDIQYFGAGTRLSVL.

The V gene is TRBV20-1, the J gene TRBJ2-1, with D unresolved. Germline CDR1 is DFQATT and CDR2 is SNEGSKA (reference sequence). This CDR3 is 14 amino acids long. With 2 bases removed from V and 4 bases from J, the gap between germline ends came to 12 bases. The DNA for the CDR3 is TGCAGTGCTAGAAGTGGGCGAGCTTACAATGAGCAGTTCTTC. Translation: CSARSGRAYNEQFF.

This chain connects TRBV7-2 to TRBJ2-7; 10 bases match TRBD1. The ends lost 5 bases at V and 0 bases at J; junction bases unmatched: 4. The CDR3 covers 15 residues. Per the germline V gene, CDR1 is SGHTA and CDR2 is FQGNSA. The CDR3 coding sequence is TGTGCCAGCAGCCGAGGGACAGGGGCCTCCTACGAGCAGTACTTC. It translates to CASSRGTGASYEQYF. Filled out from reference TRBV7-2 and TRBJ2-7, the complete variable domain reads GAGVSQSPSNKVTEKGKDVELRCDPISGHTALYWYRQSLGQGLEFLIYFQGNSAPDKSGLPSDRFSAERTGGSVSTLTIQRTQQEDSAVYLCASSRGTGASYEQYFGPGTRLTVT.

Of note for this clonotype: The final CDR3 position lacks the conserved phenylalanine or tryptophan, pointing to a likely read error. The chain carries TRBV24-1 and TRBJ2-5, with D maybe TRBD2 (5 bases). The ends were cut back, 4 bases at V and 2 bases at J, with 7 bases in the middle. In germline, CDR1 is KGHDR, CDR2 SFDVKD. CDR3 length: 13 amino acids. CDR3 coding DNA: TGTGCCACCAGTGAACCGGGGCAAGAGACCCAGTACCTC. Amino acids: CATSEPGQETQYL.

The V gene is TRBV15, the J gene TRBJ2-5; tentatively, D is TRBD1 or TRBD2 (5 bases each). CDR3 size: 14 residues. V was trimmed by 0 bases and J by 4 bases, leaving 9 bases between them. Germline V gene sequence: CDR1 LNHNV, CDR2 YYDKDF (reference sequence). Here the CDR3 DNA reads TGTGCCACCAGCAGAGATGGGGGTGGAGAGACCCAGTACTTC. Translation gives CATSRDGGGETQYF.

This chain joins TRBV9 and TRBJ2-5; 11 positions match TRBD2. The germline V gene has CDR1 SGDLS and CDR2 YYNGEE. This CDR3 is 16 amino acids long. J lost 4 bases, V lost 4 bases, and 9 bases had no gene match. This CDR3 reads CASSISSGRAGETQYF. The CDR3 DNA follows: TGTGCCAGCAGCATAAGTAGCGGGAGGGCCGGAGAGACCCAGTACTTC.

There are a few counts of this clonotype. The chain couples TRBV12-3 or TRBV12-4 to TRBJ1-1; D is possibly TRBD1 (5 bases). V was shortened by 6 bases and J by 0 bases, with 11 bases between the two germline ends. The CDR3 covers 14 residues. CDR3 in amino acids: CASRGRRVNTEAFF. CDR3 nucleotides: TGTGCCAGCAGAGGGCGCAGGGTGAACACTGAAGCTTTCTTT.

The chain recombines TRBV6-6 with TRBJ2-5; D uncertain. The CDR3 contains 11 residues. Looked up from germline, CDR1 is MNHNY and CDR2 is SVGAGI (reference sequence). The V end lost 5 bases, the J end lost 6 bases, and 7 bases lay between the germline ends. CDR3 DNA sequence: TGTGCCAGCAGTCTCATGAAGACCCAGTACTTC. Protein product: CASSLMKTQYF.

This clonotype has only a few counts. The rearrangement joins TRBV20-1 to TRBJ2-3, with D unclear. Germline V gene sequence: CDR1 DFQATT, CDR2 SNEGSKA (reference sequence). The ends were cut back, 6 bases at V and 2 bases at J, with 18 bases in the middle. The CDR3 has 15 residues. This CDR3 is CSATPFGRLTDTQYF. DNA for the CDR3: TGCAGTGCGACCCCCTTTGGGCGGCTCACAGATACGCAGTATTTT.

This clonotype was counted only a few times. The rearrangement uses TRBV20-1 and TRBJ2-7, with 16 bases aligning to TRBD2. Germline V gene data show CDR1 as DFQATT and CDR2 as SNEGSKA (reference sequence). The trim removed 3 bases at V and 2 bases at J, leaving 7 bases unmatched. The CDR3 has 17 residues. The CDR3 spells CSASPGGLAGGPYEQYF. The CDR3 DNA is TGCAGTGCTAGCCCGGGGGGACTAGCGGGGGGGCCCTACGAGCAGTACTTC.

In its sample, this clonotype was seen many times. The chain has TRBV13 and TRBJ1-1; 9 nucleotides agree with TRBD1. Germline CDR1 is PRHDT and CDR2 is FYEKMQ (reference sequence). There are 13 residues in the CDR3. The J segment lost 5 bases and the V segment lost 7 bases, leaving 5 bases of the junction unmatched. The CDR3 nucleotides are TGTGCCAGCAACACAGGGGGCGAGACTGAAGCTTTCTTT. It codes for CASNTGGETEAFF.

This clonotype came up many times. This rearrangement joins TRBV7-3 to TRBJ2-2; a possible D gene is TRBD2 (6 bases). V lost 5 bases to trimming and J lost 2 bases, with 15 bases between them. In germline, CDR1 is SGHTA, CDR2 FQGTGA. This CDR3 is 16 amino acids long. CDR3 coding DNA: TGTGCCAGCAGCCCCTGGAATAGCGGCAACACCGGGGAGCTGTTTTTT. It specifies CASSPWNSGNTGELFF.

This clonotype was counted at least ten times. CDR3 nucleotides: TGCAGCGTTCTACCTCGGGGGCGGAGGGTCCCGGAGACCCAGTACTTC. Translation: CSVLPRGRRVPETQYF. The chain uses TRBV29-1 and TRBJ2-5, with D perhaps given as TRBD1 or TRBD2 (6 bases each). Germline CDR1 and CDR2: SQVTM and ANQGSEA. The CDR3 extends over 16 amino acids. Between the trimmed V and J ends, which lost 5 bases and 5 bases, there was a span of 24 bases.

The table lists this clonotype with a few counts. The chain has TRBV4-3 and TRBJ2-2; D gene unclear. Germline V CDR1 and CDR2: LGHNA, YSLEER. This CDR3 is built from 15 residues. The ends were cut back, 1 base at V and 6 bases at J, with 12 bases in the middle. The CDR3 here is CASSQGGPAAGELFF. CDR3 DNA sequence: TGCGCCAGCAGCCAAGGAGGCCCGGCGGCCGGGGAGCTGTTTTTT.

The V gene is TRBV2, the J gene TRBJ1-5; no definite D call. Trimming left V 5 bases short and J 11 bases short, with 13 bases between. CDR1 is SNHLY, CDR2 FYNNEI, per germline. The CDR3 is made up of 12 amino acids. The CDR3 sequence is CASSRVGMAQHF. DNA for the CDR3: TGTGCCAGCAGTAGGGTAGGAATGGCCCAGCATTTT.